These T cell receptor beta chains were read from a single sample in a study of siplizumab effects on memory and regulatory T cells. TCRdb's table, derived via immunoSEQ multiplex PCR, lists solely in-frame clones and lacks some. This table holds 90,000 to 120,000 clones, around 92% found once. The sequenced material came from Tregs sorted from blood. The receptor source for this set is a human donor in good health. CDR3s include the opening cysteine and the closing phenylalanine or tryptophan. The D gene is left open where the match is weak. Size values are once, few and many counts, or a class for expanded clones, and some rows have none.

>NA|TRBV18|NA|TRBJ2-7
TGTGCCAGCTCACCCCGGGGCCGTAGCTCCTACGAGCAGTACTTC
CASSPRGRSSYEQYF
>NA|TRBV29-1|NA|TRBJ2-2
TGCAGCGTTGGGCAGGGGGGAGCCGGGGAGCTGTTTTTT
CSVGQGGAGELFF
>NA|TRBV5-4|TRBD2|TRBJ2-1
TGTGCCAGCAGAACTAGCGGGAGGGCCTACAATGAGCAGTTCTTC
CASRTSGRAYNEQFF
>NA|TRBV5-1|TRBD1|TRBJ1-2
TGCGCCAGCAGCTTGTCCCAGGGGGCCTATGGCTACACCTTC
CASSLSQGAYGYTF
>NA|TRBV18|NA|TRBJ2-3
TGTGCCAGCTCACCACAGGGTAGCGGCCTCGGGGATACGCAGTATTTT
CASSPQGSGLGDTQYF
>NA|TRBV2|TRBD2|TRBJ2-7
TGTGCCAGCATAGAGCGGGAGAGTGTATACGAGCAGTACTTC
CASIERESVYEQYF
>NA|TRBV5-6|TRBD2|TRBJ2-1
TGTGCCAGCAGCTTGTTAGCGGGAGCCTACAATGAGCAGTTCTTC
CASSLLAGAYNEQFF
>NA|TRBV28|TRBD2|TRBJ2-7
TGTGCCAGCAGTTCCAAGTCCTCACTAGCGGGAGGGTACGAGCAGTACTTC
CASSSKSSLAGGYEQYF
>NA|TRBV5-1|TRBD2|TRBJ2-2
TGCGCCAGCAGCCTCGTTTTAGCGGGAGTCCCCGGGGAGCTGTTTTTT
CASSLVLAGVPGELFF
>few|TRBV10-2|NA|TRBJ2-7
TGCGCCAGCAGTGTAGCGGCCGAGCAGTACTTC
CASSVAAEQYF
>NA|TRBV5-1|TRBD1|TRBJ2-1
TGCGCCAGCAGCTCCTTGGGACAGGGATTCTACAATGAGCAGTTCTTC
CASSSLGQGFYNEQFF
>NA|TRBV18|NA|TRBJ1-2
TGTGCCAGCTCACCTGGGGGTAACTATGGCTACACCTTC
CASSPGGNYGYTF
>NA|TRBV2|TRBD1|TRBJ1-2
TGTGCCAGCAGTTGGACAGGGGACTATGGCTACACCTTC
CASSWTGDYGYTF
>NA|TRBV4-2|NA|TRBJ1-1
TGTGCCAGCAGCCAGGGAGGTTACATGAACACTGAAGCTTTCTTT
CASSQGGYMNTEAFF